This TCR beta chain came from a study of cytomegalovirus exposure and HLA in healthy donors. PCR amplification relied on 60 Vbeta primers (plus 13 Jbeta primers). Some clones are missing from TCRdb's copy, which holds only in-frame ones; the method was immunoSEQ multiplex PCR. Of some 100,000 clones listed, 60% to 85% are singletons. CDR3 size: 17 residues. Trimming took 3 bases from V and 6 from J; bases not matched to a gene: 12. Germline assignment: CDR1 SGHVS and CDR2 FQNEAQ. Whole-study findings and limits: Later analysis identified a missense DCLRE1C variant that was linked to TCR beta V- and J-gene trimming.

On this clone: The antigen is not known.

The sequence came from a woman between 35 and 50 years old in good health and CMV-seropositive. The sequenced material came from PBMCs. The chain joins TRBV7-8 to TRBJ2-5, with TRBD2 matching over 11 bases. CDR3 loop: CASSFTSGRHGVQTQYF. DNA of the CDR3: TGTGCCAGCAGCTTCACTAGCGGGAGACACGGGGTTCAGACCCAGTACTTC.